This T cell receptor beta chain originates from a study of spatial heterogeneity in lung cancer. Study outcomes and limitations: More often at tumor resection than at routine follow-up, ubiquitous expanded tumor TCRs were detected in the blood.

One entry per CDR3 protein results from TCRdb running MiXCR on the 5' RACE reads. The data show about 80,000 distinct CDR3 sequences, with about a fifth seen just once and about 6.6% held by the top ten. Described time point: sample taken at primary tumor resection. Sequencing was performed on whole RNA extracted from tumor and nontumor lung tissue, or from frozen PBMC, and the material was left unsorted. Comments on this clonotype: Its antigen is not known.

V lost 5 bases and J lost 7; bases outside the gene matches: 5. The germline V gene has CDR1 MNHEY and CDR2 SMNVEV (reference sequence). This CDR3 region has 16 residues. The sample consisted of PBMCs, taken at surgery. The clonotype originates from a male donor with early-stage non-small cell lung cancer. J is TRBJ2-2 and V is TRBV27; 15 nucleotides agree with TRBD2. CDR3 DNA: TGTGCCAGCAGTCGGCCGGGACTAGCGGGAGGCGGGGAGCTGTTTTTT. This sequence encodes CASSRPGLAGGGELFF.